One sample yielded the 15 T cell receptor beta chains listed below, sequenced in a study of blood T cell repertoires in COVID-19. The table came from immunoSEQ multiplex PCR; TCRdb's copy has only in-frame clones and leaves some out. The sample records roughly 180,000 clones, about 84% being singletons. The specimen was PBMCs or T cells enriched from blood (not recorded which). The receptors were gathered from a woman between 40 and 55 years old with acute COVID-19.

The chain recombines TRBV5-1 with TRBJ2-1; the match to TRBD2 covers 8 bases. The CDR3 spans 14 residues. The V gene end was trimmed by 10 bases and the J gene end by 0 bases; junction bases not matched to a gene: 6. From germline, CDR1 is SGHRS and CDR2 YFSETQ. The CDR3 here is CAGTSGSSYNEQFF. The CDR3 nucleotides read TGCGCCGGAACCAGCGGGAGCTCCTACAATGAGCAGTTCTTC.

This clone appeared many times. In nucleotides, the CDR3 is TGTGCCAGCAGCTTAGAGGGCGGGGCGGCATATGGCTACACCTTC. Translated: CASSLEGGAAYGYTF. This chain connects TRBV11-2 to TRBJ1-2; the D gene is possibly TRBD1 (5 bases). This CDR3 is 15 amino acids long. Germline values: CDR1 SGHAT, CDR2 FQNNGV. V dropped 0 bases and J dropped 5 bases, with 13 bases sitting between them.

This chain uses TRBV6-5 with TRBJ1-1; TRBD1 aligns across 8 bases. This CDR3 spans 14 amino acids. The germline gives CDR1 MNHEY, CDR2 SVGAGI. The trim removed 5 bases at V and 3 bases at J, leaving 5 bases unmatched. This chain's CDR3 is CASSQQGQDTEAFF. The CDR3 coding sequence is TGTGCCAGCAGTCAACAGGGACAGGACACTGAAGCTTTCTTT.

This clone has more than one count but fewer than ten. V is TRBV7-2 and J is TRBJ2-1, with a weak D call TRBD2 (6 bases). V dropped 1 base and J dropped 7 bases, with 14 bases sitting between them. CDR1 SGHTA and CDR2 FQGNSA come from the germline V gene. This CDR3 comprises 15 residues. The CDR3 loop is CASSLVVGSTNEQFF. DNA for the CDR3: TGTGCCAGCAGCTTAGTCGTCGGGAGTACGAATGAGCAGTTCTTC.

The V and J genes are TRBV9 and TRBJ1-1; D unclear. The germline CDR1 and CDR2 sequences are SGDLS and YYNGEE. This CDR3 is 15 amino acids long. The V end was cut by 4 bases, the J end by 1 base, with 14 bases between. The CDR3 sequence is CASSLQVGGNTEAFF. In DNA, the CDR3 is TGTGCCAGCAGCCTTCAGGTGGGAGGGAACACTGAAGCTTTCTTT.

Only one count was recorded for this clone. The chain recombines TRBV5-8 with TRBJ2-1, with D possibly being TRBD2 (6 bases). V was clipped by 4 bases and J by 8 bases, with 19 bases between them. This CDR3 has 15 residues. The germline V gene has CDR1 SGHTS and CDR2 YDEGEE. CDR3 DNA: TGTGCCAGCAGCCCGCTAGCGAGACCGAGCGATGAGCAGTTCTTC. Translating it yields CASSPLARPSDEQFF.

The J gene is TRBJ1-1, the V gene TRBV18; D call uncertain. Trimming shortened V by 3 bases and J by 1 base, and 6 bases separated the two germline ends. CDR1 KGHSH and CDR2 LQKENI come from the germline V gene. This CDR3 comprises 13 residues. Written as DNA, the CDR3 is TGTGCCAGCTCACCGGGAGCGAACACTGAAGCTTTCTTT. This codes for CASSPGANTEAFF.

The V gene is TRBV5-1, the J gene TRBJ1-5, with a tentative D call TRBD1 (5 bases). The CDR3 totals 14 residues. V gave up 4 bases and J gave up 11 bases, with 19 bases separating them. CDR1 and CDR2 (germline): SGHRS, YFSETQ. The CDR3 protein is CASSLGHPSEAQHF. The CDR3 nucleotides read TGCGCCAGCAGCCTGGGGCACCCTTCCGAAGCCCAGCATTTT.

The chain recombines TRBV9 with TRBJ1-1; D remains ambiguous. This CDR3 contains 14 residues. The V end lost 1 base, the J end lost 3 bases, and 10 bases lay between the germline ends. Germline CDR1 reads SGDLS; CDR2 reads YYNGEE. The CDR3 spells CASSVSSRDTEAFF. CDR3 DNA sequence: TGTGCCAGCAGCGTATCCTCCCGGGACACTGAAGCTTTCTTT.

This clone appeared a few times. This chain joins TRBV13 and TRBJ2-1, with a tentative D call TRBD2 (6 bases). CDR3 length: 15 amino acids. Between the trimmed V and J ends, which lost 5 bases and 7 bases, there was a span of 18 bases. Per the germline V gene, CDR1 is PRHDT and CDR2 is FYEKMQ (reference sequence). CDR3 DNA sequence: TGTGCCAGCAGCCGACCGGGCGGGACGTTGAATGAGCAGTTCTTC. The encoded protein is CASSRPGGTLNEQFF.

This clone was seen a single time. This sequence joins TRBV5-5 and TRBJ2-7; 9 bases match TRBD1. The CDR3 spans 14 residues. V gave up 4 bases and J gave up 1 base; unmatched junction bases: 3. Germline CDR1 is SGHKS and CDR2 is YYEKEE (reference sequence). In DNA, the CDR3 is TGTGCCAGCAGCAGACAGGGGGTATCCTACGAGCAGTACTTC. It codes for CASSRQGVSYEQYF.

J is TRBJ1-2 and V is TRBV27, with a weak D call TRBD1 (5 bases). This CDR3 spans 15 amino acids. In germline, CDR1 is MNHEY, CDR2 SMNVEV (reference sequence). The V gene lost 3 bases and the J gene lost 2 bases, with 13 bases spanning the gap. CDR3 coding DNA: TGTGCCAGCAGTTTGGGGCCATTGGGAAACTATGGCTACACCTTC. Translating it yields CASSLGPLGNYGYTF.

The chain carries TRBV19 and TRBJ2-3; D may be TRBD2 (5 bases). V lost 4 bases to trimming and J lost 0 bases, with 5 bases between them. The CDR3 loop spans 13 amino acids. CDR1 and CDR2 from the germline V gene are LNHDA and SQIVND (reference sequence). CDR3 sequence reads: CASSSGSTDTQYF. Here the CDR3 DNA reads TGTGCCAGTAGTAGCGGGAGCACAGATACGCAGTATTTT.

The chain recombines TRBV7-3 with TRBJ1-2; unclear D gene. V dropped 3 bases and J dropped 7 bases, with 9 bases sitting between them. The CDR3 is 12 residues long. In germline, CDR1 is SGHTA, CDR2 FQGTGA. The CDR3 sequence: CASSLRARGYTF. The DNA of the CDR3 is TGTGCCAGCAGCTTGAGGGCTCGTGGCTACACCTTC.

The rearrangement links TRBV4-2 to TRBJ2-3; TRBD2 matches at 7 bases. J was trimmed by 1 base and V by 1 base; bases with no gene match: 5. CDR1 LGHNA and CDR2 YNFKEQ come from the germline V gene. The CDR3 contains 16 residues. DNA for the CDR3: TGTGCCAGCAGCCAAGCCGCCGGACTAGGCACAGATACGCAGTATTTT. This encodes CASSQAAGLGTDTQYF.